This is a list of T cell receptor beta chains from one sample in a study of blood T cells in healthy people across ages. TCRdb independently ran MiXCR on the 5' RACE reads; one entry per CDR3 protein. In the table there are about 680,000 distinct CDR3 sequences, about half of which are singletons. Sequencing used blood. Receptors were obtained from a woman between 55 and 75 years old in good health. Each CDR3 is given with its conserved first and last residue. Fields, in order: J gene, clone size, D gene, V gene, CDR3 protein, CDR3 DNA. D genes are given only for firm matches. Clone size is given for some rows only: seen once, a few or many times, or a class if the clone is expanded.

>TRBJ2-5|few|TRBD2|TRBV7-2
CASSLRAPGLGFEETQYF
TGTGCCAGCAGCTTAAGGGCCCCGGGACTAGGGTTTGAAGAGACCCAGTACTTC
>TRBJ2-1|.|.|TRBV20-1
CSGPFVARTYNEQFF
TGCAGTGGCCCGTTTGTCGCTCGAACCTACAATGAGCAGTTCTTC
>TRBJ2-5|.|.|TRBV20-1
CSAREGGRLGEQYF
TGCAGTGCTAGAGAAGGGGGGAGGTTAGGAGAGCAGTACTTC
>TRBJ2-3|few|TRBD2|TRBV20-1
CSASKRERLTTDTQYF
TGCAGTGCTAGCAAGCGGGAGAGGCTGACCACAGATACGCAGTATTTT
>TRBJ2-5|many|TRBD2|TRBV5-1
CASSLDPAGELAQYF
TGCGCCAGCAGCTTGGATCCAGCGGGAGAATTGGCCCAGTACTTC
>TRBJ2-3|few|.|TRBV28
CASIGGGQGPDTQYF
TGTGCCAGCATCGGGGGGGGACAGGGACCAGATACGCAGTATTTT
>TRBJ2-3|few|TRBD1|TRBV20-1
CSARNRGRADTQYF
TGCAGTGCTAGAAACAGGGGGCGCGCAGATACGCAGTATTTT
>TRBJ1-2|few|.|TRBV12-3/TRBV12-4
CASSRTVGDYGYTF
TGTGCCAGCAGTAGGACAGTCGGCGACTATGGCTACACCTTC
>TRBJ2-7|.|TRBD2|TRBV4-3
CASSQAGGGTSGSGSYNEQYF
TGCGCCAGCAGCCAAGCCGGCGGGGGGACTAGCGGGAGCGGGTCCTACAATGAGCAGTACTTC
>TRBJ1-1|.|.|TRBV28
CASSLPAGTGNTEAFF
TGTGCCAGCAGTTTACCTGCCGGGACGGGGAACACTGAAGCTTTCTTT
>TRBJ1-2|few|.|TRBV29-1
CSVVSEQSNYGYTF
TGCAGCGTTGTCTCTGAACAGTCGAACTATGGCTACACCTTC
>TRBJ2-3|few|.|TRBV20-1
CSASVPGADTQYF
TGCAGTGCTAGCGTCCCAGGGGCAGATACGCAGTATTTT
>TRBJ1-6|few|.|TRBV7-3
CASSLNTANNSPLHF
TGTGCCAGCAGCTTAAACACAGCCAATAATTCACCCCTCCACTTT
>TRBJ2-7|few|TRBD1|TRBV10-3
CAISVDRGYEQYF
TGTGCCATCAGTGTTGACAGGGGCTACGAGCAGTACTTC
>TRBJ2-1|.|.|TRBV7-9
CASSIQKNNEQFF
TGTGCCAGCAGCATCCAGAAAAACAATGAGCAGTTCTTC
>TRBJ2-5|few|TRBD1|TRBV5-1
CASSTGQGDQETQYF
TGCGCCAGCAGCACGGGACAGGGCGACCAAGAGACCCAGTACTTC
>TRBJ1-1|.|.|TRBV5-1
CASSWAGRTANTEAFF
TGCGCCAGCAGCTGGGCCGGACGGACGGCGAACACTGAAGCTTTCTTT
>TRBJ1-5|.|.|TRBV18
CASSRVGQPQHF
TGTGCCAGCTCACGTGTAGGCCAGCCCCAGCATTTT
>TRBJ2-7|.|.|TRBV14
CASSRGPRAGAVDEQYF
TGTGCCAGCAGCCGAGGACCTCGGGCAGGGGCAGTGGACGAGCAGTACTTC
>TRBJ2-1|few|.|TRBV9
CASSPGATSRDEQFF
TGTGCCAGCAGCCCGGGAGCTACCTCTAGGGATGAGCAGTTCTTC
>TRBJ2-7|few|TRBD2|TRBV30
CAGSWGGEQYF
TGTGCCGGGAGCTGGGGAGGGGAGCAGTACTTC
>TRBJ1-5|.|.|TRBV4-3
CASSQDLSRNNQPQHF
TGCGCCAGCAGCCAAGATCTAAGCAGAAACAATCAGCCCCAGCATTTT
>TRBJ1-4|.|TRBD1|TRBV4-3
CASSTGRPGQAKKATNEKLFF
TGCGCCAGCAGCACAGGTCGGCCGGGACAGGCAAAAAAGGCAACTAATGAAAAACTGTTTTTT
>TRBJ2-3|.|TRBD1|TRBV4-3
CASSQRTGSTDTQYF
TGCGCCAGCAGCCAACGGACAGGCAGCACAGATACGCAGTATTTT
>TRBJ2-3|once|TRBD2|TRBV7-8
CASSPGGPRDTDTQYF
TGTGCCAGCAGCCCGGGGGGACCAAGAGACACAGATACGCAGTATTTT
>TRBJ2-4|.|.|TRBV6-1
CASSEGGERPGNIQYF
TGTGCCAGCAGTGAGGGGGGAGAAAGGCCTGGAAACATTCAGTACTTC
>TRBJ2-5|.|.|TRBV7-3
CASSPRPTGQEAQYF
TGTGCCAGCAGCCCCCGCCCGACAGGACAAGAGGCCCAGTACTTC
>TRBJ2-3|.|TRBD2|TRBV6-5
CASTTRVAGVVDTQYF
TGTGCCAGCACCACGAGGGTAGCGGGCGTGGTAGATACGCAGTATTTT
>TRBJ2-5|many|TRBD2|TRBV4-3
CASSQKRAGEETQYF
TGCGCCAGCAGCCAAAAGAGAGCGGGAGAAGAGACCCAGTACTTC
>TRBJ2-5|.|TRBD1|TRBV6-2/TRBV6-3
CASKGASKETQYF
TGTGCCAGCAAGGGGGCCTCGAAAGAGACCCAGTACTTC
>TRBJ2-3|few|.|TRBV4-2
CASSQWRQGTDTQYF
TGTGCCAGCAGCCAATGGAGACAGGGCACAGATACGCAGTATTTT
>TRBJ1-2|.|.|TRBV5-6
CASSLSAAIRGYTF
TGTGCCAGCAGCTTGTCGGCAGCTATCCGTGGCTACACCTTC
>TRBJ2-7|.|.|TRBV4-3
CASGQEIRAAYEQYF
TGCGCCAGCGGCCAAGAAATCAGGGCAGCATACGAGCAGTACTTC
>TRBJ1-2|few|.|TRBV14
CASSQGAEYGYTF
TGTGCCAGCAGCCAAGGGGCCGAGTATGGCTACACCTTC
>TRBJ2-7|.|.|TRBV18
CASSPTGEGAYEQYF
TGTGCCAGTTCCCCCACCGGGGAGGGGGCCTACGAGCAGTACTTC
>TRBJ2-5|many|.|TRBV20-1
CSGGRGKETQYF
TGCAGTGGGGGGAGGGGGAAAGAGACCCAGTACTTC
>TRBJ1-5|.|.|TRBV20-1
CSASQSDRNQPQHF
TGCAGTGCTAGTCAGTCGGACAGAAATCAGCCCCAGCATTTT
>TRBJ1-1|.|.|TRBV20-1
CSATQGGTEAFF
TGCAGTGCTACGCAGGGTGGGACTGAAGCTTTCTTT
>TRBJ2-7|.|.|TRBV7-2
CASSYLTGSSYEQYF
TGTGCCAGCAGCTACCTGACAGGCAGCTCCTACGAGCAGTACTTC
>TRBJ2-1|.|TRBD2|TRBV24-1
CATSDPVGGSYNEQFF
TGTGCCACCAGTGATCCCGTGGGCGGGAGCTACAATGAGCAGTTCTTC
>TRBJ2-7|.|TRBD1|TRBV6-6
CATTGGAVFEQYF
TGTGCCACGACAGGGGGCGCGGTGTTCGAGCAGTACTTC
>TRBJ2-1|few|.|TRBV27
CASRGAGNVNEQFF
TGTGCCAGCAGGGGGGCCGGGAACGTCAATGAGCAGTTCTTC
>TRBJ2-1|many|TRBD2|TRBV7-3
CASSLAGGTYNEQFF
TGTGCCAGCAGTCTAGCGGGAGGGACCTACAATGAGCAGTTCTTC
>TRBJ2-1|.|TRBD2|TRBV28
CASSLSSSGRIHEQFF
TGTGCCAGCAGTTTATCGTCTAGCGGGAGGATCCATGAGCAGTTCTTC
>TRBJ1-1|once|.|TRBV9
CASSVGELLNTEAFF
TGTGCCAGCAGCGTAGGGGAGTTATTGAACACTGAAGCTTTCTTT
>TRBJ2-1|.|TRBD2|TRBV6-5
CASRWGGYNEQFF
TGTGCCAGCAGGTGGGGGGGGTACAATGAGCAGTTCTTC
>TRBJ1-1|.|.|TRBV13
CVSSPSILGRRTEAFF
TGTGTCAGCAGCCCCAGCATCCTGGGTCGTAGGACTGAAGCTTTCTTT
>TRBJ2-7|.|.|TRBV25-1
CASRASAYEQYF
TGTGCCAGCAGGGCTAGCGCCTACGAGCAGTACTTC
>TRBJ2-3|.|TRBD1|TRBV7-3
CASSSFRQGEATQYF
TGTGCCAGCAGCTCTTTCCGACAGGGGGAGGCTACGCAGTATTTT
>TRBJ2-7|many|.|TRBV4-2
CASSQTPYEQYF
TGTGCCAGCAGCCAAACCCCCTACGAGCAGTACTTC
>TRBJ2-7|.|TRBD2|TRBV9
CASSAQAGGYEQYF
TGTGCCAGCAGCGCCCAGGCGGGGGGCTACGAGCAGTACTTC
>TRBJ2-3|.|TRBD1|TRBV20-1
CSALGQGASTDTQYF
TGCAGTGCTCTAGGACAGGGAGCTAGCACAGATACGCAGTATTTT
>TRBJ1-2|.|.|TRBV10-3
CAISESFLKERYYGYTF
TGTGCCATCAGTGAGTCCTTTCTTAAGGAGCGATATTATGGCTACACCTTC
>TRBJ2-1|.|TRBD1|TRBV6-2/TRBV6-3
CASSDPHSGTGDSYEQFF
TGTGCCAGCAGTGACCCCCACTCCGGGACAGGGGATTCGTATGAGCAGTTCTTC
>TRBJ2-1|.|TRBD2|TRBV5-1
CASSPPTSSGEQFF
TGCGCCAGCAGCCCGCCGACTAGCAGCGGTGAGCAGTTCTTC
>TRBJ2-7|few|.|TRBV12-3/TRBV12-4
CASSTRTGTTYEQYF
TGTGCCAGCAGTACCAGGACAGGGACTACCTACGAGCAGTACTTC
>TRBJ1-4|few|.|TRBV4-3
CASSQDLPVNEKLFF
TGCGCCAGCAGCCAAGATCTGCCAGTTAATGAAAAACTGTTTTTT
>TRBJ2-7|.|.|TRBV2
CASSEDRSRTQYF
TGTGCCAGCAGTGAAGACCGCTCTAGAACCCAGTACTTC
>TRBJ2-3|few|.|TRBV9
CASSVTRVPGTDTQYF
TGTGCCAGCAGCGTAACCCGGGTCCCTGGGACAGATACGCAGTATTTT
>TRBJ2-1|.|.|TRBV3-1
CASSLDADFIYNEQFF
TGTGCCAGCAGCCTGGATGCGGACTTCATCTACAATGAGCAGTTCTTC